The sequence of this TCR beta chain was determined in a study of blood T cell repertoires in COVID-19. Study-level background: COVID-19 samples, acute and convalescent, were from the United States, Italy and Spain.

In the source study's methods: Nucleated cell counts were estimated from reference gene primer amplification. The protocol was immunoSEQ multiplex PCR, while the TCRdb copy is restricted to in-frame clones and leaves out a portion. The V and J calls and clone size were taken over from that table, and D and trimming were inferred from the DNA. The data show about 110,000 clones, 65% to 90% seen once. In this sample, this clone turned up once. The CDR3 extends over 15 amino acids. Germline CDR1 reads MGHRA; CDR2 reads YSYEKL. V dropped 6 bases and J dropped 3; count of bases not matched to a gene: 10. The chain combines TRBV4-1 with TRBJ2-7, with TRBD1 matching 8 bases. Source material: peripheral blood. This sequence originates from a woman over 75 with active or convalescent COVID-19. This CDR3 reads CASRVSPGGGYEQYF. CDR3 in DNA: TGCGCCAGCAGAGTTTCACCAGGGGGCGGCTACGAGCAGTACTTC.